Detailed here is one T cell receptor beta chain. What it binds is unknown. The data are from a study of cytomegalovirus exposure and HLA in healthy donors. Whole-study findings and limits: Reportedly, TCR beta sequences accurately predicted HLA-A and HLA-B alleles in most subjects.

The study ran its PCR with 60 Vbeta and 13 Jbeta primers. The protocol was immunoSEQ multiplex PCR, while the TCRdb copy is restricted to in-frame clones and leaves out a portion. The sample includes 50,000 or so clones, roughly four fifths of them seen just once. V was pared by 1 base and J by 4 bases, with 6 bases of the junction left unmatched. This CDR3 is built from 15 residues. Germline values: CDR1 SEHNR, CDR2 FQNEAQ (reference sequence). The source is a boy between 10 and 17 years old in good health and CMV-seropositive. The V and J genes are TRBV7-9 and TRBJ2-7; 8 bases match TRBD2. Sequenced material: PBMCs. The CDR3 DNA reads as TGTGCCAGCAGCTTAGGCGGGGGGACATTTTACGAGCAGTACTTC. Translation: CASSLGGGTFYEQYF.